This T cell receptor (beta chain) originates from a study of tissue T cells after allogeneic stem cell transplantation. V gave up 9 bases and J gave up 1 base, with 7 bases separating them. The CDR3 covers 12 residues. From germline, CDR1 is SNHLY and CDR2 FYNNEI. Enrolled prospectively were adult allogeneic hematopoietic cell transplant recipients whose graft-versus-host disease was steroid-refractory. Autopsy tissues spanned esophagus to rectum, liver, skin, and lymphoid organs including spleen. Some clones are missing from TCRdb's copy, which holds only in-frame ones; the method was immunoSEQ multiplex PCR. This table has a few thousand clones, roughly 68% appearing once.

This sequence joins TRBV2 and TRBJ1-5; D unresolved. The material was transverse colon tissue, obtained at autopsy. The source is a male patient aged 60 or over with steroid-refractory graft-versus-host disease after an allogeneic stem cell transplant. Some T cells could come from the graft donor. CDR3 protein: CASTDSNQPQHF. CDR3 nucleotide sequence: TGTGCCAGTACGGACAGCAATCAGCCCCAGCATTTT.